Detailed here is one T cell receptor beta chain. Antigen: not known. The germline V gene encodes CDR1 DFQATT and CDR2 SNEGSKA (reference sequence). Trimming pared 2 bases from V and 4 bases from J, leaving 12 bases between. This CDR3 comprises 14 residues. These data are taken from a study of post-analysis software for immune sequencing data. Looking at the study overall: Multiple sclerosis in the patients followed relapsing-remitting, secondary progressive and progressive-relapsing courses.

General study results and limits: Compared against controls, patients with multiple sclerosis displayed significantly lower normalized Chao1 diversity. Compared with controls, patients had more of about 5 TRBV segments, including TRBV5-6, TRBV5-1 and TRBV20-1. Analysis by F measure revealed that same-batch samples clustered strongly together.

Each TCR beta cDNA library carried unique molecular identifiers. From about 0.98 to 11 million T cells, roughly 540,000 cDNA molecules were obtained. Via MiXCR, TCRdb re-called the PCR reads, giving one row per CDR3 protein. There are 350,000 to 500,000 distinct CDR3 sequences in the sample; 39% occur only once, and less than 10% lies in the top ten. This sequence originates from a girl aged 2-9 years with multiple sclerosis. The chain has TRBV20-1 and TRBJ2-1, with no clear D. Sequenced sample: blood. This chain's CDR3 is CSARSSRLYNEQFF. The CDR3 region has the DNA TGCAGTGCTAGATCCAGCCGTTTATACAATGAGCAGTTCTTC.